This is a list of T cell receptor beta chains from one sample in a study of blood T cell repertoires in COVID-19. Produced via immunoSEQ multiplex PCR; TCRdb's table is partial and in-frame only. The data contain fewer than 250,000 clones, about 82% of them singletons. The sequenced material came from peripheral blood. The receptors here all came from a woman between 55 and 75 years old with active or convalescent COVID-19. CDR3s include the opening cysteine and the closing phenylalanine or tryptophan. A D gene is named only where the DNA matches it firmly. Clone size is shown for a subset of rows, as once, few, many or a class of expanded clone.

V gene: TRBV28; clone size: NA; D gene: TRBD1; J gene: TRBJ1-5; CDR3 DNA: TGTGCCAGCAGTTTAGCGCAGGGGGCCCTCAATCAGCCCCAGCATTTT; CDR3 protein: CASSLAQGALNQPQHF
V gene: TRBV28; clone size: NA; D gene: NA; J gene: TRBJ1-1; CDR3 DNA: TGTGCCAGCAGTTTAATTCGGGGAAGCACTGAAGCTTTCTTT; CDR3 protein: CASSLIRGSTEAFF
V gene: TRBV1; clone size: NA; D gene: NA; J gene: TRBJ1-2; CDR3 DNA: TGCACCAGCAGCCAAGATAGCACAGGGGGCAACTATGGCTACACCTTC; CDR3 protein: CTSSQDSTGGNYGYTF
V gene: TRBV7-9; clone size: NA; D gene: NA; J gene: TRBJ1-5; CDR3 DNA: TGTGCCAGCAGCTTAGGGTTCGGGGGTGGCAATCAGCCCCAGCATTTT; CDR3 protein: CASSLGFGGGNQPQHF
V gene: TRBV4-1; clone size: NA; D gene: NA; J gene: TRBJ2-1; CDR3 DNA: TGCGCCAGCAGCCAAGAAGGCAGGGGAATTTACAATGAGCAGTTCTTC; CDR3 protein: CASSQEGRGIYNEQFF
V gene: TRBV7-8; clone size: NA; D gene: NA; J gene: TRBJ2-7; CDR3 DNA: TGTGCCAGCAGCCCGTGGGTCAGGGCCAACGAGCAGTACTTC; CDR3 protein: CASSPWVRANEQYF
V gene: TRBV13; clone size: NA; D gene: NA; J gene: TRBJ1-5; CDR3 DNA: TGTGCCAGCAGCTCTCTCGGTCAGCCCCAGCATTTT; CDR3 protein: CASSSLGQPQHF
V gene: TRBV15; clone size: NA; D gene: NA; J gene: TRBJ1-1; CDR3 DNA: TGTGCCACCAGCAGAGATTTCCGGTCCCTCACTGAAGCTTTCTTT; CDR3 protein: CATSRDFRSLTEAFF
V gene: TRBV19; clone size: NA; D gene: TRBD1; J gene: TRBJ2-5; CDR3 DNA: TGTGCCAGTAGTATAGATCTGGGGACAGGGCAAGAGACCCAGTACTTC; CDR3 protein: CASSIDLGTGQETQYF
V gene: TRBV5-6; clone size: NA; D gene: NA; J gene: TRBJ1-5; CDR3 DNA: TGTGCCAGCAGCTTGGCCGGTACTCATAGCAATCAGCCCCAGCATTTT; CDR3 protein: CASSLAGTHSNQPQHF
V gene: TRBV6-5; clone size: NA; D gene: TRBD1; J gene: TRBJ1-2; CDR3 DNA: TGTGCCAGCAAGGGGACAGGGTGGGAGTATGGCTACACCTTC; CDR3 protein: CASKGTGWEYGYTF
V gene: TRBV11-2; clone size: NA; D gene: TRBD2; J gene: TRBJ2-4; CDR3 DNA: TGTGCCAGCAGCTTAGAGGTGGGACTAGCGGGAGGGCCCATAAACATTCAGTACTTC; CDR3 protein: CASSLEVGLAGGPINIQYF
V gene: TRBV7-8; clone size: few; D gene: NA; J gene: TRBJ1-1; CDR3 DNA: TGTGCCAGCAGCTCTCACTTTAGGGGGACTGAAGCTTTCTTT; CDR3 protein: CASSSHFRGTEAFF
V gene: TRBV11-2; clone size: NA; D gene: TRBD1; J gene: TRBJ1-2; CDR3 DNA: TGTGCCAGCAGCCATCCAGGGGGTGCCTATGGCTACACCTTC; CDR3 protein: CASSHPGGAYGYTF
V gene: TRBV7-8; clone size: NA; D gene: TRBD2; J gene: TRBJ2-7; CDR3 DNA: TGTGCCAGCAGCCCTCGGACTAGCGGGAGTTTTGAGCAGTACTTC; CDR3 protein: CASSPRTSGSFEQYF
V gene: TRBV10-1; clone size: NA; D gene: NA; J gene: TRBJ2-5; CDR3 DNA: TGCGCCAGCAGTGAGTACGGCAGGGGACAAGAGACCCAGTACTTC; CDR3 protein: CASSEYGRGQETQYF
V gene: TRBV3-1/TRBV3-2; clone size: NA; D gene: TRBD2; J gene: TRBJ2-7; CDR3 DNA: TGTGCCAGCAGCCAAGTAAGTCGGGAGGGCCTCGACGAGCAGTACTTC; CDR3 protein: CASSQVSREGLDEQYF
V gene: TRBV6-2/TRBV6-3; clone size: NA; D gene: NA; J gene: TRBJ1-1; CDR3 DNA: TGTGCCAGCAGTTACCGCACAGGGAGGGATGCTTTCTTT; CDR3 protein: CASSYRTGRDAFF
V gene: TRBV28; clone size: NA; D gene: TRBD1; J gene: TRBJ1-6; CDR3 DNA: TGTGCCAGCAACACAGGGGCTGTCTATAATTCACCCCTCCACTTT; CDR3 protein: CASNTGAVYNSPLHF
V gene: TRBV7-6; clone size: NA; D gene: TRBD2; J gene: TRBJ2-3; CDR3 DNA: TGTGCCAGCAGCCGTCTAGCGGGCAGCACAGATACGCAGTATTTT; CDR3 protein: CASSRLAGSTDTQYF
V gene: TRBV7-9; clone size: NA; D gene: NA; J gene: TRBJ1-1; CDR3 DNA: TGTGCCAGCAGCTGGGGACACTCCACTGAAGCTTTCTTT; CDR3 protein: CASSWGHSTEAFF
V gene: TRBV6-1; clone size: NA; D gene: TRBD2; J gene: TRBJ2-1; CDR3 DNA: TGTGCCAGCAGTGTAGCGGGAGACTACAATGAGCAGTTCTTC; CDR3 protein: CASSVAGDYNEQFF